The clone carrying this T cell receptor beta chain was seen just once. No antigen is known for it. Each sorted subset replicate got 200 ng genomic DNA, roughly 33,000 genomes. Assay: immunoSEQ multiplex PCR; the TCRdb copy retains only in-frame clones and omits some. The sample contains approximately 720,000 clones, 72% of which appear only once. This record belongs to a study of shared clonotypes between healthy human individuals. Study-wide results and caveats: Some clonotypes were shared by all four sorted-subset donors, while others were not shared. The non-shared ones had lower generation probabilities than the shared ones.

V gave up 5 bases and J gave up 2 bases; unmatched junction bases: 5. This CDR3 is 14 amino acids long. Germline-derived CDR1 and CDR2 are SGHRS and YFSETQ. The specimen sequenced was memory CD4+ T cells sorted from blood. Noted subset: CD45RA-negative fraction. The receptor comes from a woman aged 25 to 39 in good health. The rearrangement uses TRBV5-1 and TRBJ2-7; 9 nucleotides align to TRBD1. CDR3 protein: CASRQGASTYEQYF. The CDR3 DNA reads as TGCGCCAGCAGACAGGGGGCATCAACCTACGAGCAGTACTTC.